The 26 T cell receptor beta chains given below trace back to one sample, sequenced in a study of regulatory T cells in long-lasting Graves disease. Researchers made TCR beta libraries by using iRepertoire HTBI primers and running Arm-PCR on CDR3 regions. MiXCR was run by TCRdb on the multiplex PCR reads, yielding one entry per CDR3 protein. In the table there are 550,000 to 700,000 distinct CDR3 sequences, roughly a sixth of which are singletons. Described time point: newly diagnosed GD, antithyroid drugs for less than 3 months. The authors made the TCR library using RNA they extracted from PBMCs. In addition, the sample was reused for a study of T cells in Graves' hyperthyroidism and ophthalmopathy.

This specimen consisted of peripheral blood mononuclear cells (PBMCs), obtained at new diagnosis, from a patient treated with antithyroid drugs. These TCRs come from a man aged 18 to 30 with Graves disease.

The CDR3 region is CASSTSTGNVKTQYF. The DNA for the CDR3 is TGTGCCAGTAGTACCTCGACAGGGAACGTCAAGACCCAGTACTTC. This chain connects TRBV19 to TRBJ2-5; 7 nucleotides align to TRBD1. With V trimmed by 4 bases and J by 6 bases, 11 bases remained unmatched. Germline V gene sequence: CDR1 LNHDA, CDR2 SQIVND (reference sequence). CDR3 size: 15 residues.

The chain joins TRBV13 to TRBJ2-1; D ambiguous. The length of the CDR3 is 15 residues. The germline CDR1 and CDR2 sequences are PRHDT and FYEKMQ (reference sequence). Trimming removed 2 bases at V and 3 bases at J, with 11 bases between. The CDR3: CASSLPRTSYNEQFF. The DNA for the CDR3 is TGTGCCAGCAGCTTACCCCGGACCAGCTACAATGAGCAGTTCTTC.

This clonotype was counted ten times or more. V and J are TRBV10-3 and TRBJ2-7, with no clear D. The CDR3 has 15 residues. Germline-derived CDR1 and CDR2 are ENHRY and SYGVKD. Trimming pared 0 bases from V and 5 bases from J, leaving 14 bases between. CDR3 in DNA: TGTGCCATCAGTGAGTCCCTCACCTCGCCAGACGAGCAGTACTTC. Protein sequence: CAISESLTSPDEQYF.

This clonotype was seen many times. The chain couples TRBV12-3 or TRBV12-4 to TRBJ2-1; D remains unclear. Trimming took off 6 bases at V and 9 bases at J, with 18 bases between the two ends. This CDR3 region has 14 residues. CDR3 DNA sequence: TGTGCCAGCAGCCATGGGAATAAGGCTCTTGAGCAGTTCTTC. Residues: CASSHGNKALEQFF.

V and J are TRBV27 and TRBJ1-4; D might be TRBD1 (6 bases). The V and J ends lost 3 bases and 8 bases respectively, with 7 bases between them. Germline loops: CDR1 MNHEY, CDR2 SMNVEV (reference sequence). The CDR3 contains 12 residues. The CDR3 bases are TGTGCCAGCAGTTTGAGGGGGGAAAAACTGTTTTTT. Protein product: CASSLRGEKLFF.

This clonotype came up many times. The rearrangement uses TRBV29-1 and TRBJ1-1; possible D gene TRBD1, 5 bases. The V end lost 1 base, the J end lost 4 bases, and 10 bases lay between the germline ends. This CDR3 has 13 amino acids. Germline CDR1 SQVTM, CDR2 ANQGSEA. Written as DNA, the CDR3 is TGCAGCGTTGAAGCAGGGAGTGGCACTGAAGCTTTCTTT. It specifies CSVEAGSGTEAFF.

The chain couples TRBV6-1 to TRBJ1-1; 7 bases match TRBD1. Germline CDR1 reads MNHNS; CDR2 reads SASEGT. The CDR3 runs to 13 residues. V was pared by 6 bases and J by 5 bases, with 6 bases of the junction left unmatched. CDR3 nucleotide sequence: TGTGCCAGCAGGGTAACAGGGGCTACTGAAGCTTTCTTT. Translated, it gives CASRVTGATEAFF.

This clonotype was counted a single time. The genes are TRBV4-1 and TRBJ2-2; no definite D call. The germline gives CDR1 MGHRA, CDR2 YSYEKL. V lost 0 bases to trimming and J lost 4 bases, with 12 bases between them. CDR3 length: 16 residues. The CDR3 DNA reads TGCGCCAGCAGCCAAGAATACGGCTTCTCCACCGGGGAGCTGTTTTTT. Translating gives CASSQEYGFSTGELFF.

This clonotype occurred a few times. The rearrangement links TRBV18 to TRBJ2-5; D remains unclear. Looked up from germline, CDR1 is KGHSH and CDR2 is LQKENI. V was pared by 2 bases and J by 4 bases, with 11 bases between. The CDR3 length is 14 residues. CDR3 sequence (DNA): TGTGCCAGCTCACCAACAGACGGTCCAGAGACCCAGTACTTC. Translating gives CASSPTDGPETQYF.

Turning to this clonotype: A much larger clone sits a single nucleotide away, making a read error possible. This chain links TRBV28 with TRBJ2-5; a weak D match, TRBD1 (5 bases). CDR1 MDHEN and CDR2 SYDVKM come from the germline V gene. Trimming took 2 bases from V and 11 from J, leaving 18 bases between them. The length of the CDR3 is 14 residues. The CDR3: CASSLEATDNEQYF. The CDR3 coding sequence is TGTGCCAGCAGTTTAGAGGCTACGGACAATGAGCAGTACTTC.

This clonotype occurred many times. As DNA, the CDR3 is TGCAGTGCTAGCTCGCTAGCGGGAACGGGGGAGACCCAGTACTTC. Translation gives CSASSLAGTGETQYF. The chain couples TRBV20-1 to TRBJ2-5; 9 nucleotides match TRBD2. Trimming at V came to 3 bases and at J to 5 bases, leaving 10 bases not matched to a gene. This CDR3 spans 15 amino acids. From germline, CDR1 is DFQATT and CDR2 SNEGSKA (reference sequence).

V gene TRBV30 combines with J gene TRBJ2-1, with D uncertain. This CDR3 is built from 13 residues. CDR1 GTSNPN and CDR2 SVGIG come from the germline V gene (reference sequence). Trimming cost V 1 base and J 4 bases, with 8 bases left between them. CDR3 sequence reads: CAWSAVGYNEQFF. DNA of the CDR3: TGTGCCTGGAGTGCCGTGGGGTACAATGAGCAGTTCTTC.

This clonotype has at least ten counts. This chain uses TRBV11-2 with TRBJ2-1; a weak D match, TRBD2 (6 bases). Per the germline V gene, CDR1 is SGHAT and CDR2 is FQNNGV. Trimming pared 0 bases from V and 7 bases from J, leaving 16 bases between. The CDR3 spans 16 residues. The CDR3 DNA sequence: TGTGCCAGCAGCTTAGAGTATGGCCTAGCGAAGAATGAGCAGTTCTTC. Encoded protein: CASSLEYGLAKNEQFF.

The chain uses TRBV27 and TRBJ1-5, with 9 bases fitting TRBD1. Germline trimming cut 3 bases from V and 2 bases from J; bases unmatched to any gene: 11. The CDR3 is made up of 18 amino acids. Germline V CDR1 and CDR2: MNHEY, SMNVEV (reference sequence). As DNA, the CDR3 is TGTGCCAGCAGTTTCCCCGCCGGGACAGGGAATGGCAATCAGCCCCAGCATTTT. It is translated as CASSFPAGTGNGNQPQHF.

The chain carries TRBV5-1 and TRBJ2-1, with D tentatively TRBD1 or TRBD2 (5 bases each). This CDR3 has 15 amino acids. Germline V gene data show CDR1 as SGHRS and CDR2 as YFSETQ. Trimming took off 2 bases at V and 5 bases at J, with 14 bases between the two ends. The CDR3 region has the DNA TGCGCCAGCAGCTTTACTAGTCGAGGGGACAATGAGCAGTTCTTC. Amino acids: CASSFTSRGDNEQFF.

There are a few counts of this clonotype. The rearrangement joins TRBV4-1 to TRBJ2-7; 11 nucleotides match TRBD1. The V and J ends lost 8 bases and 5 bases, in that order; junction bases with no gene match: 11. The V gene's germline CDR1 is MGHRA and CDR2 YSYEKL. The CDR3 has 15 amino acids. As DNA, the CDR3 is TGCGCCAGCCGCGCTGGGACAGGGGGGACCCACGAGCAGTACTTC. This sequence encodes CASRAGTGGTHEQYF.

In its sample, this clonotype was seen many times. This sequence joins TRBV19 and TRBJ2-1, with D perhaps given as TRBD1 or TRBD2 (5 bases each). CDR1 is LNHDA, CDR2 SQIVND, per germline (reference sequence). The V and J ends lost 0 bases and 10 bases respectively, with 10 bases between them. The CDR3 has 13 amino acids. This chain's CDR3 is CASSIDGGREQFF. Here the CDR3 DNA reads TGTGCCAGTAGTATAGATGGGGGACGAGAGCAGTTCTTC.

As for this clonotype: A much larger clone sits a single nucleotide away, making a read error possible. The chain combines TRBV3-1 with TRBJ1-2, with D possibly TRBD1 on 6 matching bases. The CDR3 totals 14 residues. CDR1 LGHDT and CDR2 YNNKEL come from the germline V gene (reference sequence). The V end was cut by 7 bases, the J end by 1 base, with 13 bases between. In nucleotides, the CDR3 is TGTGCCAGCAACCACAACAGGGATAACTATGGCTACACCTTC. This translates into CASNHNRDNYGYTF.

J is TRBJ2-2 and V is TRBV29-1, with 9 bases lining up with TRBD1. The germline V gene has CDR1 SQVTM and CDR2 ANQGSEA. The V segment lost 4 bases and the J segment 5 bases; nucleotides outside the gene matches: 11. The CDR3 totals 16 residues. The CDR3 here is CSVGRSPGQGTGELFF. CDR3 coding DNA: TGCAGCGTTGGTCGAAGCCCGGGACAGGGTACCGGGGAGCTGTTTTTT.

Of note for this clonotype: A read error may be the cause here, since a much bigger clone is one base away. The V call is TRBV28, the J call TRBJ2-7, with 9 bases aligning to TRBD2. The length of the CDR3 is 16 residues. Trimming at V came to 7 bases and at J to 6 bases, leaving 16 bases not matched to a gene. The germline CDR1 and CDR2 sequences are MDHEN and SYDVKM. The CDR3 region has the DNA TGTGCCAGCACCCGGGGACTAGCCCAGGGGGGGTTCGAGCAGTACTTC. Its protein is CASTRGLAQGGFEQYF.

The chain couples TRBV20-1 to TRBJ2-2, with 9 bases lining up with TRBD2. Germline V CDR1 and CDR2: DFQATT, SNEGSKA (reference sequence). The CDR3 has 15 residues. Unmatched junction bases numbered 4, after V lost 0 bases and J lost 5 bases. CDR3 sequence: CSARELAGLTGELFF. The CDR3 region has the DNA TGCAGTGCTAGAGAGCTAGCGGGATTGACCGGGGAGCTGTTTTTT.

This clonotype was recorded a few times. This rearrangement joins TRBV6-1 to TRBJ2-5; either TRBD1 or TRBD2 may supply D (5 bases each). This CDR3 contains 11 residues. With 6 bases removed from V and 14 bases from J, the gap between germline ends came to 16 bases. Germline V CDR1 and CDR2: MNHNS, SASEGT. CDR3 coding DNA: TGTGCCAGCAGCACCGGGACGGCGATTTACTTC. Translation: CASSTGTAIYF.

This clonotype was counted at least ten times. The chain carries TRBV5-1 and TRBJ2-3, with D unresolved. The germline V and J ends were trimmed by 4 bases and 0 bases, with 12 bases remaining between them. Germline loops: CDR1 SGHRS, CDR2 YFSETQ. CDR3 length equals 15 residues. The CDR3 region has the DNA TGCGCCAGCAGCACCAGGAGTCCTAGCACAGATACGCAGTATTTT. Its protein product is CASSTRSPSTDTQYF.

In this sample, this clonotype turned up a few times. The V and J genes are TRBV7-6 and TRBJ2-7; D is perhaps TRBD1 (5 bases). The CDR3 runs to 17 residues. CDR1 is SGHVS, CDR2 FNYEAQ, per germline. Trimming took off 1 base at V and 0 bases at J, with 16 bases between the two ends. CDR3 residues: CASSLVPGQVSSYEQYF. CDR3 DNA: TGTGCCAGCAGCTTAGTACCAGGGCAAGTTAGCTCCTACGAGCAGTACTTC.

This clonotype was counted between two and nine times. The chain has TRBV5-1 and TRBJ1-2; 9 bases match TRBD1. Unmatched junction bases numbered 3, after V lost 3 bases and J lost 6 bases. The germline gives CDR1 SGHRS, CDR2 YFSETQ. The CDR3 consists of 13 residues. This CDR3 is CASSSGQGDGYTF. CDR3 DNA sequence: TGCGCCAGCAGCTCGGGACAGGGAGATGGCTACACCTTC.

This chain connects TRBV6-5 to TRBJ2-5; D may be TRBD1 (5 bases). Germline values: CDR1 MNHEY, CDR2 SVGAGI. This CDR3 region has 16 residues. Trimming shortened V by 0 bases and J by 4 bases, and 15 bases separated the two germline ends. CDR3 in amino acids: CASSYSIEGEGETQYF. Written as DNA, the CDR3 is TGTGCCAGCAGTTACTCGATCGAAGGGGAAGGAGAGACCCAGTACTTC.